This T cell receptor beta chain was obtained from a study of blood T cells in healthy people across ages. On this clonotype: Its target is not known.

Regarding the study as a whole: The CMV status of each donor remained undetermined, and this could have confounded shifts in expanded clonotypes.

Next came a second PCR, run for about 6 to 12 cycles, which used a sample-barcoded 5' primer along with a J-beta primer mix. TCRdb called the 5' RACE reads again in MiXCR, with one record for every CDR3 protein. This sample carries roughly 800,000 distinct CDR3 sequences, 20% to 25% of them seen once, and the ten largest clones take more than 8.5%. These records were also assigned to another study, of T cells of mothers and their children. That work contributes: Each mother gave over 8 million TCR beta CDR3 reads; each child, several million.

Input material: blood. The receptor's source is a boy aged 10-17 years in good health.

As DNA, the CDR3 is TGTGCCAGCAGCCCCGGGGTGAGGTACACTGAAGCTTTCTTT. It encodes CASSPGVRYTEAFF. The chain combines TRBV7-2 with TRBJ1-1, with no clear D. CDR3 length: 14 amino acids. The germline CDR1 and CDR2 sequences are SGHTA and FQGNSA. V was pared by 5 bases and J by 3 bases, with 13 bases between.